These 20 T cell receptor beta chains originate from one sample sequenced in a study of vaccination effects on CD4 cells after COVID-19. Data came from immunoSEQ multiplex PCR; TCRdb stores just in-frame clones and leaves some out. The sample includes around 63,000 clones, approximately 71% seen only once; the top ten take approximately 3.7%. Their specific antigens are unknown. Antigen-specific CD4+ T cells were expanded (with viral peptide pools) by the ViraFEST assay ahead of sequencing. Cells that had been cultured for 10 days were the source of isolated CD4+ T cells. Nobody among the vaccine recipients had prior SARS-CoV-2 infection (nucleocapsid antibodies were negative). Sequenced material: CD4+ T cells from PBMCs cultured with HCoV-OC43 spike peptides, taken before COVID-19 vaccination. Subset indicated: HCoV-OC43 spike overlapping peptide pool stimulation. These TCRs come from a human donor who received a COVID-19 vaccine.

This clone was observed a handful of times. The gene calls are TRBV7-3 and TRBJ1-6; no firm D call. The germline V gene has CDR1 SGHTA and CDR2 FQGTGA. The CDR3 covers 14 residues. The V end was cut by 0 bases, the J end by 6 bases, with 6 bases between. CDR3 coding DNA: TGTGCCAGCAGCTTAACGCAGACTAATTCACCCCTCCACTTT. It is translated as CASSLTQTNSPLHF.

This clone appeared a few times. V is TRBV18 and J is TRBJ2-5; 8 positions agree with TRBD2. Germline CDR1 reads KGHSH; CDR2 reads LQKENI. The V segment lost 8 bases and the J segment 4 bases; nucleotides outside the gene matches: 12. This CDR3 has 15 residues. The CDR3, as DNA: TGTGCCAGCCACCGCCGCGGGGGGCCTTCAGAGACCCAGTACTTC. This codes for CASHRRGGPSETQYF.

The genes are TRBV16 and TRBJ2-3; tentative D call: TRBD1 (5 bases). Trimming left V 8 bases short and J 3 bases short, with 15 bases between. The CDR3 spans 14 residues. Germline V lookup: CDR1 KGHSY, CDR2 FQNENV. The CDR3 is CASAMGPGTDTQYF. The CDR3 bases are TGTGCCAGCGCCATGGGGCCAGGGACAGATACGCAGTATTTT. The full variable domain, with the rest looked up from reference TRBV16 and TRBJ2-3, is GEEVAQTPKHLVRGEGQKAKLYCAPIKGHSYVFWYQQVLKNEFKFLISFQNENVFDETGMPKERFSAKCLPNSPCSLEIQATKLEDSAVYFCASAMGPGTDTQYFGPGTRLTVL.

The chain joins TRBV27 to TRBJ2-5, with D unresolved. CDR3 length: 15 amino acids. Looked up from germline, CDR1 is MNHEY and CDR2 is SMNVEV (reference sequence). V shed 5 bases and J shed 2 bases, with 15 bases lying between them. CDR3 sequence reads: CASSPTRVAQETQYF. CDR3 in DNA: TGTGCCAGCAGTCCAACAAGGGTGGCTCAAGAGACCCAGTACTTC.

V and J are TRBV5-1 and TRBJ2-3; possibly TRBD1 for D (5 bases). Germline assignment: CDR1 SGHRS and CDR2 YFSETQ. The CDR3 extends over 16 amino acids. V dropped 5 bases and J dropped 2 bases, with 18 bases sitting between them. CDR3 nucleotide sequence: TGCGCCAGCAGTCAGTCTCGTGCAGGGTTCACAGATACGCAGTATTTT. Translating it yields CASSQSRAGFTDTQYF.

This chain joins TRBV12-3 or TRBV12-4 and TRBJ1-2; tentatively, D is TRBD1 (6 bases). This CDR3 contains 13 residues. V gave up 6 bases and J gave up 2 bases, with 10 bases separating them. In DNA, the CDR3 is TGTGCCAGCAGCCCTGACAGGAACTATGGCTACACCTTC. It yields the protein CASSPDRNYGYTF.

The chain employs TRBV10-3 and TRBJ1-3; no clear D. The CDR3 is 15 amino acids. V lost 4 bases to trimming and J lost 3 bases, with 13 bases between them. Germline CDR1 is ENHRY and CDR2 is SYGVKD. CDR3 in DNA: TGTGCCATCAGTGGGCGGACTACGGGTGGAAACACCATATATTTT. Amino acid sequence: CAISGRTTGGNTIYF.

This clone was found a few times. The rearrangement joins TRBV6-5 to TRBJ1-5; a weak D match, TRBD1 (6 bases). The CDR3 totals 15 residues. Trimming pared 6 bases from V and 1 base from J, leaving 13 bases between. CDR1 and CDR2 (germline): MNHEY, SVGAGI. The CDR3 protein is CASRTRQESNQPQHF. CDR3 DNA: TGTGCCAGCAGGACCAGACAGGAGAGCAATCAGCCCCAGCATTTT.

The sample holds a few counts of this clone. This rearrangement joins TRBV27 to TRBJ2-1; TRBD1 agrees at 7 bases. Germline CDR1 reads MNHEY; CDR2 reads SMNVEV (reference sequence). The CDR3 extends over 15 amino acids. V was pared by 5 bases and J by 7 bases, with 11 bases of the junction left unmatched. The DNA of the CDR3 is TGTGCCAGCAGTGTCAGACAGGGCCTCAGAAATGAGCAGTTCTTC. It encodes CASSVRQGLRNEQFF.

This clone was recorded a few times. The CDR3 loop reads CASSQDYGTLRANTGELFF. The DNA of the CDR3 is TGCGCCAGCAGCCAAGATTATGGGACACTCCGCGCGAACACCGGGGAGCTGTTTTTT. This chain connects TRBV4-1 to TRBJ2-2; a possible D gene is TRBD1 (6 bases). CDR1 MGHRA and CDR2 YSYEKL come from the germline V gene. V was cut by 0 bases and J by 0 bases, with 17 bases left in between. The CDR3 is 19 residues long.

The chain uses TRBV6-2 or TRBV6-3 and TRBJ1-2; no clear D. The V gene lost 6 bases and the J gene lost 7 bases, with 12 bases spanning the gap. The CDR3 is 12 residues long. The V gene's germline CDR1 is MNHEY and CDR2 SVGEGT. This CDR3 is CASSKPPGGYTF. CDR3 coding DNA: TGTGCCAGCAGCAAACCACCTGGTGGCTACACCTTC.

The chain combines TRBV5-8 with TRBJ2-2, with TRBD1 as a possible D gene (5 bases). Germline V gene sequence: CDR1 SGHTS, CDR2 YDEGEE. The CDR3 has 15 residues. The germline V and J ends were trimmed by 0 bases and 3 bases, with 9 bases remaining between them. The CDR3 loop reads CASSLGQGYTGELFF. The CDR3 region has the DNA TGTGCCAGCAGCTTGGGGCAGGGCTACACCGGGGAGCTGTTTTTT. Full variable domain (missing parts from reference TRBV5-8 and TRBJ2-2): EAGVTQSPTHLIKTRGQQATLRCSPISGHTSVYWYQQALGLGLQFLLWYDEGEERNRGNFPPRFSGRQFPNYSSELNVNALELEDSALYLCASSLGQGYTGELFFGEGSRLTVL.

In DNA, the CDR3 is TGCGCCAGCAGGGACAGTAACTATGGCTACACCTTC. It specifies CASRDSNYGYTF. The chain carries TRBV5-1 and TRBJ1-2, with a tentative D call TRBD1 (6 bases). Germline lookup yields CDR1 SGHRS and CDR2 YFSETQ. CDR3 length: 12 amino acids. The V end lost 5 bases, the J end lost 1 base, and 6 bases lay between the germline ends.

V usage is TRBV5-5 and J usage is TRBJ2-1, with D uncertain. The germline V gene encodes CDR1 SGHKS and CDR2 YYEKEE (reference sequence). V lost 6 bases and J lost 0, with 10 bases in between. CDR3 length: 14 amino acids. CDR3 residues: CASNHRSSYNEQFF. The CDR3 DNA sequence: TGTGCCAGCAACCACAGAAGCTCCTACAATGAGCAGTTCTTC.

The chain is built from TRBV6-5 and TRBJ1-2; 9 bases are shared with TRBD1. The CDR3 has 15 residues. Germline V CDR1 and CDR2: MNHEY, SVGAGI. The junction had 10 bases not matched to a gene; V was cut back by 6 bases and J by 5 bases. DNA of the CDR3: TGTGCCAGCAGCCACCCGGGACAGGGTCTTTATGGCTACACCTTC. Amino acids: CASSHPGQGLYGYTF.

The V call is TRBV7-2, the J call TRBJ1-1; D unclear. V was clipped by 1 base and J by 1 base, with 4 bases between them. Germline loops: CDR1 SGHTA, CDR2 FQGNSA. This CDR3 has 13 amino acids. The CDR3 spells CASSLEKNTEAFF. Written as DNA, the CDR3 is TGTGCCAGCAGCTTAGAAAAGAACACTGAAGCTTTCTTT.

The V call is TRBV18, the J call TRBJ2-5; D remains ambiguous. V gave up 1 base and J gave up 2 bases, with 8 bases separating them. This CDR3 contains 14 residues. Germline CDR1 is KGHSH and CDR2 is LQKENI. The CDR3 coding sequence is TGTGCCAGCTCACCACTTGTGGGGCAAGAGACCCAGTACTTC. Its translation is CASSPLVGQETQYF.

The chain has TRBV5-1 and TRBJ2-3, with TRBD2 as a possible D gene (5 bases). Trimming took off 2 bases at V and 1 base at J, with 23 bases between the two ends. Germline V gives CDR1 SGHRS, CDR2 YFSETQ. This CDR3 is 19 amino acids long. CDR3 sequence reads: CASSFESSAARPRTDTQYF. CDR3 coding DNA: TGCGCCAGCAGCTTCGAATCCTCAGCGGCCAGGCCCCGCACAGATACGCAGTATTTT.

The chain employs TRBV4-1 and TRBJ2-4, with D hard to call. Germline-derived CDR1 and CDR2 are MGHRA and YSYEKL. The CDR3 contains 16 residues. Trimming removed 1 base from V and 0 bases from J, with 10 bases in between. The CDR3 region has the DNA TGCGCCAGCAGCCAAGGGCAGACACTAGCCAAAAACATTCAGTACTTC. This translates into CASSQGQTLAKNIQYF.

This clone was found once. The J gene is TRBJ2-3, the V gene TRBV5-5; weak D call: TRBD1 (6 bases). The V end lost 4 bases, the J end lost 2 bases, and 11 bases lay between the germline ends. The CDR3 is made up of 14 amino acids. CDR1 is SGHKS and CDR2 is YYEKEE in the germline V gene (reference sequence). The CDR3 reads CASSTDRNTDTQYF. The CDR3 DNA sequence: TGTGCCAGCAGCACCGACAGGAACACAGATACGCAGTATTTT.